A selection of T cell receptor beta chains follows, all from one sample in a study of OX40 agonist ivuxolimab in advanced cancers. The method was immunoSEQ multiplex PCR; TCRdb's version includes in-frame clones alone and lacks a portion of them. The sample consists of about 150,000 clones, about nine tenths of them appearing once. The sequencing used CD4+ or CD8+ T cells sorted from blood, collected in a trial of the OX40 agonist ivuxolimab. These receptors were obtained from an adult with an advanced solid tumor such as melanoma, head and neck, liver or kidney cancer. The CDR3 runs from the conserved cysteine through the conserved F or W. A D gene is named only where the DNA matches it firmly. Not every row has a clone size; where given, it reads once, few, many or a size class.

size,J,V,D,DNA,CDR3
-,TRBJ2-1,TRBV28,TRBD2,TGTGCCAGCAGGGGGGGGGACGGTAATGAGCAGTTCTTC,CASRGGDGNEQFF
-,TRBJ2-1,TRBV19,-,TGTGCCAGTAGTATGGAGGGTTCAGCAGGGGGTGAGCAGTTCTTC,CASSMEGSAGGEQFF
-,TRBJ2-4,TRBV2,TRBD1,TGTGCCAGCAGTTCCGAGACAGGGGTCAAAAACATTCAGTACTTC,CASSSETGVKNIQYF
-,TRBJ2-5,TRBV2,-,TGTGCCAGCAGTGAACAGCAAGAGACCCAGTACTTC,CASSEQQETQYF
-,TRBJ2-7,TRBV10-1,-,TGCGCCAGCAGTGACCGTCTGGACAGCTACGAGCAGTACTTC,CASSDRLDSYEQYF
few,TRBJ2-7,TRBV25-1,-,TGTGCCAGCAGTGGAATGGCCGGCGAGCAGTACTTC,CASSGMAGEQYF
-,TRBJ2-7,TRBV7-2,-,TGTGCCAGCAGCGGCCGGGGCGAGCAGTACTTC,CASSGRGEQYF
-,TRBJ2-3,TRBV28,-,TGTGCCAGCACCGGACTGGGGAGCACAGATACGCAGTATTTT,CASTGLGSTDTQYF
-,TRBJ2-1,TRBV11-2,TRBD2,TGTGCCACAGGACTAGCGGGAGGGATAGATGAGCAGTTCTTC,CATGLAGGIDEQFF
-,TRBJ1-3,TRBV6-5,-,TGTGCCAGCAGGGTCAACGCTGGAAACACCATATATTTT,CASRVNAGNTIYF
-,TRBJ2-3,TRBV28,-,TGTGCCAGCGCGCCTCCGGGGGGCCCCCTATACACAGATACGCAGTATTTT,CASAPPGGPLYTDTQYF
once,TRBJ2-2,TRBV7-7,-,TGTGCTAGCAGCTTAGCGAACGGTCCGAACACCGGGGAGCTGTTTTTT,CASSLANGPNTGELFF
-,TRBJ2-1,TRBV19,TRBD2,TGTGCCAGTAGTGTGGGACTAGTCAATGAGCAGTTCTTC,CASSVGLVNEQFF
-,TRBJ2-1,TRBV7-3,-,TGTGCCAGCAGCTTAACGATGAATGAGCAGTTCTTC,CASSLTMNEQFF
-,TRBJ2-7,TRBV7-9,TRBD1,TGTGCCAGCAGCCCGCCGGGACAGGACAATTTCGACGAGCAGTACTTC,CASSPPGQDNFDEQYF
-,TRBJ1-1,TRBV7-2,TRBD1,TGTGCCAGCAGCTTTGCCGGGACAGACTTGAACACTGAAGCTTTCTTT,CASSFAGTDLNTEAFF